This T cell receptor beta chain originates from a study of blood T cells in healthy people across ages. Per-sample yields of isolated PBMCs were at least 6 million. The authors ran a second PCR of roughly 6 to 12 cycles using a sample-barcoded 5' primer and a J-beta primer mix. Each CDR3 protein is one row after TCRdb ran MiXCR on the 5' RACE reads. The top ten clones hold over 20% of a sample with about 970,000 distinct CDR3 sequences, about 51% of them seen once. The CDR3 covers 15 residues. V trimming: 9 bases; J trimming: 5 bases; junction bases outside the gene matches: 13. Germline V CDR1 and CDR2: MDHEN, SYDVKM.

This clonotype was sampled from a woman aged 60 to 75 in good health. This chain connects TRBV28 to TRBJ1-1; 9 nucleotides align to TRBD1. Sequenced: blood. Written as DNA, the CDR3 is TGTGCCAGTAGTCCACCGGGACAGGGAAGGACTGAAGCTTTCTTT. Translating gives CASSPPGQGRTEAFF.